The 29 T cell receptor beta chains below all came from one sample that was sequenced in a study of molecular identifiers for immune sequencing clone quantification. TCRdb itself ran the PCR reads through MiXCR, one entry per CDR3 protein. The sample has a few hundred thousand distinct CDR3 sequences; over 20% are singletons. Input material: naive CD8+ T cells from blood, with Jurkat cell RNA spiked in. Regarding subset: FACS-sorted CD8+CD4-CCR7+CD45RA+ naive T cells. The origin of the receptors is a human donor in good health. Some libraries in this study had Jurkat cell RNA spiked in.

This clonotype appeared a few times. This chain links TRBV28 with TRBJ2-7; 10 bases map to TRBD1. Germline-derived CDR1 and CDR2 are MDHEN and SYDVKM. After removal of 3 bases from V and 6 bases from J, the junction contained 8 bases not matched to a gene. The CDR3 totals 15 residues. The CDR3 loop is CASSLGGDRGSEQYF. In DNA, the CDR3 is TGTGCCAGCAGTTTGGGCGGGGACAGGGGCTCCGAGCAGTACTTC.

J is TRBJ2-3 and V is TRBV20-1, with TRBD2 matching 15 bases. The germline CDR1 and CDR2 sequences are DFQATT and SNEGSKA (reference sequence). The length of the CDR3 is 16 residues. The trim removed 5 bases at V and 3 bases at J, leaving 6 bases unmatched. CDR3 region: CSAEEGTSGRTDTQYF. The CDR3 nucleotides are TGCAGTGCTGAAGAAGGGACTAGCGGGAGGACAGATACGCAGTATTTT.

This clonotype was picked up many times. V is TRBV6-5 and J is TRBJ2-7; TRBD1 or TRBD2 may be the D gene (5 bases each). CDR1 MNHEY and CDR2 SVGAGI come from the germline V gene. Deletions cut 2 bases from V and 5 bases from J, with 16 bases between. This CDR3 is 15 amino acids long. CDR3 in amino acids: CASSYQTRDGNEQYF. In DNA form, the CDR3 reads TGTGCCAGCAGTTACCAGACCCGGGACGGTAACGAGCAGTACTTC.

In its sample, this clonotype was seen many times. DNA for the CDR3: TGTGCCAGCAGCCAAGGAACAGCTCTAGTCGCCAACGTCCTGACTTTC. Its protein product is CASSQGTALVANVLTF. The V call is TRBV3-1, the J call TRBJ2-6; D is uncertain. V shed 1 base and J shed 7 bases, with 14 bases lying between them. CDR1 is LGHDT, CDR2 YNNKEL, per germline (reference sequence). The CDR3 is made up of 16 amino acids. Full variable domain (rest looked up from reference TRBV3-1 and TRBJ2-6): DTAVSQTPKYLVTQMGNDKSIKCEQNLGHDTMYWYKQDSKKFLKIMFSYNNKELIINETVPNRFSPKSPDKAHLNLHINSLELGDSAVYFCASSQGTALVANVLTFGAGSRLTVL.

This clonotype was recorded a few times. The V call is TRBV12-3 or TRBV12-4, the J call TRBJ1-1; D gene unclear. The CDR3 is made up of 14 amino acids. With 6 bases removed from V and 3 bases from J, the gap between germline ends came to 14 bases. As DNA, the CDR3 is TGTGCCAGCAGCTCCCCACAGAGAGACACTGAAGCTTTCTTT. The encoded protein is CASSSPQRDTEAFF.

This rearrangement joins TRBV19 to TRBJ2-7; tentative D call: TRBD1 (5 bases). This CDR3 has 13 residues. The V and J ends lost 4 bases and 7 bases respectively, with 14 bases between them. Germline V gene data show CDR1 as LNHDA and CDR2 as SQIVND (reference sequence). The CDR3, as DNA: TGTGCCAGTAGTAAAGAGACAGTGGGGGAGCAGTACTTC. Its translation: CASSKETVGEQYF.

The gene calls are TRBV7-8 and TRBJ1-4; D is perhaps TRBD1 (5 bases). V lost 8 bases, J lost 3 bases, and 13 bases lay in between. The germline CDR1 and CDR2 sequences are SGHVS and FQNEAQ. This CDR3 contains 14 residues. The CDR3 is CASSGGGSNEKLFF. The CDR3 DNA is TGTGCCAGCTCCGGTGGGGGGTCTAATGAAAAACTGTTTTTT.

The chain is built from TRBV4-3 and TRBJ2-4; 7 nucleotides match TRBD1. Germline loops: CDR1 LGHNA, CDR2 YSLEER. The trim removed 6 bases at V and 0 bases at J, leaving 8 bases unmatched. The CDR3 contains 16 residues. In nucleotides, the CDR3 is TGCGCCAGCAGTCGGGACAGTGATATAGCCAAAAACATTCAGTACTTC. It yields the protein CASSRDSDIAKNIQYF.

The chain recombines TRBV19 with TRBJ2-3; 13 positions agree with TRBD2. This CDR3 has 16 residues. Trimming removed 5 bases from V and 5 bases from J; junction bases left unmatched: 7. Germline V lookup: CDR1 LNHDA, CDR2 SQIVND (reference sequence). In DNA form, the CDR3 reads TGTGCCAGTAGTCCAGGACTAGCGGGAGCTGGAGATACGCAGTATTTT. This encodes CASSPGLAGAGDTQYF.

This clonotype was observed many times. This chain connects TRBV2 to TRBJ1-5; D is uncertain. Germline V gene sequence: CDR1 SNHLY, CDR2 FYNNEI. V dropped 4 bases and J dropped 6 bases, with 10 bases sitting between them. The CDR3 totals 13 residues. The CDR3 region is CASSVEEGQPQHF. DNA for the CDR3: TGTGCCAGCAGTGTCGAGGAAGGTCAGCCCCAGCATTTT.

This clonotype was counted a few times. The chain combines TRBV12-3 or TRBV12-4 with TRBJ2-7; TRBD1 aligns across 7 bases. With V trimmed by 1 base and J by 9 bases, 12 bases remained unmatched. CDR3 size: 15 residues. CDR3: CASSLGQGQKAWQYF. The CDR3 nucleotides are TGTGCCAGCAGTTTAGGACAGGGACAGAAAGCGTGGCAGTACTTC.

This chain connects TRBV7-9 to TRBJ1-6; D perhaps matches TRBD1 (5 bases). CDR1 and CDR2 from the germline V gene are SEHNR and FQNEAQ (reference sequence). CDR3 length equals 17 residues. V lost 0 bases and J 6 bases, leaving 15 bases between the germline ends. CDR3 amino acids: CASSLAGTGQINSPLHF. The CDR3 DNA follows: TGTGCCAGCAGCTTAGCGGGTACTGGACAAATTAATTCACCCCTCCACTTT.

This sequence joins TRBV6-5 and TRBJ2-3; 9 nucleotides match TRBD2. Trimming at V came to 6 bases and at J to 5 bases, leaving 21 bases not matched to a gene. This CDR3 is 19 amino acids long. Germline V lookup: CDR1 MNHEY, CDR2 SVGAGI. CDR3 residues: CASSPRAGGPGDTQDTQYF. The CDR3 DNA reads TGTGCCAGCAGCCCCCGGGCGGGGGGGCCGGGAGACACACAAGATACGCAGTATTTT.

This clonotype was seen at least ten times. This chain uses TRBV28 with TRBJ2-7; D is ambiguous. The CDR3 consists of 17 residues. Per the germline V gene, CDR1 is MDHEN and CDR2 is SYDVKM. V gave up 2 bases and J gave up 2 bases, with 19 bases separating them. CDR3 bases: TGTGCCAGCAGTTTAACCCTTAGGCAGTCGACCCCCTACGAGCAGTACTTC. This translates into CASSLTLRQSTPYEQYF.

This clonotype was seen more than once but under ten times. V is TRBV2 and J is TRBJ2-1; tentative D call: TRBD2 (5 bases). Between the trimmed V and J ends, which lost 4 bases and 2 bases, there was a span of 15 bases. Germline CDR1 SNHLY, CDR2 FYNNEI. The CDR3 length is 16 residues. In DNA, the CDR3 is TGTGCCAGCAGTGGCCCCCTTGCGGGTCCCTACAATGAGCAGTTCTTC. This gives the protein CASSGPLAGPYNEQFF.

In this sample, this clonotype turned up a few times. The chain couples TRBV7-9 to TRBJ2-1; TRBD2 matches 10 bases. The CDR3 consists of 17 residues. Trimming at V came to 5 bases and at J to 6 bases, leaving 13 bases not matched to a gene. Germline values: CDR1 SEHNR, CDR2 FQNEAQ (reference sequence). The CDR3, as DNA: TGTGCCAGCAGCCCGACCCTCCCTAGCGGGAGAGGCAATGAGCAGTTCTTC. Translation gives CASSPTLPSGRGNEQFF. The whole variable domain, filled in from reference TRBV7-9 and TRBJ2-1, reads DTGVSQNPRHKITKRGQNVTFRCDPISEHNRLYWYRQTLGQGPEFLTYFQNEAQLEKSRLLSDRFSAERPKGSFSTLEIQRTEQGDSAMYLCASSPTLPSGRGNEQFFGPGTRLTVL.

Only a few counts were recorded for this clonotype. This rearrangement joins TRBV4-1 to TRBJ2-2; D possibly corresponds to TRBD2 (6 bases). Trimming took off 1 base at V and 6 bases at J, with 15 bases between the two ends. The germline CDR1 and CDR2 sequences are MGHRA and YSYEKL. CDR3 length: 16 amino acids. This CDR3 is CASSQVGGIVAGELFF. CDR3 in DNA: TGCGCCAGCAGCCAAGTCGGAGGGATTGTCGCCGGGGAGCTGTTTTTT.

This clonotype showed up just a few times. The chain is built from TRBV5-1 and TRBJ1-1; 7 bases map to TRBD1. Germline-derived CDR1 and CDR2 are SGHRS and YFSETQ. V lost 4 bases and J lost 1; bases outside the gene matches: 7. CDR3 length: 15 residues. CDR3 amino acids: CASSIPTGPNTEAFF. The CDR3 region has the DNA TGCGCCAGCAGCATACCGACAGGGCCGAACACTGAAGCTTTCTTT.

This clonotype was counted a few times. V is TRBV10-3 and J is TRBJ2-7; perhaps TRBD2 as D (6 bases). Trimming removed 5 bases at V and 4 bases at J, with 21 bases between. From germline, CDR1 is ENHRY and CDR2 SYGVKD. The CDR3 length is 16 residues. In DNA form, the CDR3 reads TGTGCCATCAGTCACGGACCGGCGGGAAAAAATTACGAGCAGTACTTC. It codes for CAISHGPAGKNYEQYF.

This clonotype was picked up one time. The chain is built from TRBV19 and TRBJ2-1; no clear D. Germline V gene data show CDR1 as LNHDA and CDR2 as SQIVND (reference sequence). The CDR3 consists of 15 residues. V gave up 6 bases and J gave up 0 bases, with 12 bases separating them. Here the CDR3 reads CASSITEYSYNEQFF. CDR3 in DNA: TGTGCCAGTAGCATCACGGAGTACTCCTACAATGAGCAGTTCTTC.

The V gene is TRBV6-5, the J gene TRBJ2-3, with D perhaps assigned TRBD1 or TRBD2 (5 bases each). The V gene's germline CDR1 is MNHEY and CDR2 SVGAGI. V was shortened by 5 bases and J by 2 bases, with 14 bases between the two germline ends. CDR3 length: 15 amino acids. In nucleotides, the CDR3 is TGTGCCAGCAGTGTGGGGGTTTTTCCCACAGATACGCAGTATTTT. This encodes CASSVGVFPTDTQYF.

The genes are TRBV28 and TRBJ1-4; D remains ambiguous. V lost 3 bases and J lost 3, with 11 bases in between. This CDR3 is built from 15 residues. The germline gives CDR1 MDHEN, CDR2 SYDVKM. DNA of the CDR3: TGTGCCAGCAGTTTCAGTAGTCGGGCTAATGAAAAACTGTTTTTT. The encoded protein is CASSFSSRANEKLFF.

This clonotype showed up just a few times. The gene calls are TRBV4-3 and TRBJ2-3, with TRBD1 matching over 7 bases. In germline, CDR1 is LGHNA, CDR2 YSLEER. The CDR3 is 16 amino acids. The ends lost 0 bases at V and 3 bases at J; junction bases unmatched: 6. Here the CDR3 DNA reads TGCGCCAGCAGCCAAGATCCGGGGACAGCGACAGATACGCAGTATTTT. This gives the protein CASSQDPGTATDTQYF.

The chain couples TRBV11-2 to TRBJ2-1; TRBD2 agrees at 8 bases. Trimming at V came to 2 bases and at J to 5 bases, leaving 11 bases not matched to a gene. The CDR3 extends over 17 amino acids. In germline, CDR1 is SGHAT, CDR2 FQNNGV. As DNA, the CDR3 is TGTGCCAGCAGCTTATCGGGGGCTAGCGGGTGGAACAATGAGCAGTTCTTC. It specifies CASSLSGASGWNNEQFF. Drawing the rest from reference TRBV11-2 and TRBJ2-1, the complete variable domain is EAGVAQSPRYKIIEKRQSVAFWCNPISGHATLYWYQQILGQGPKLLIQFQNNGVVDDSQLPKDRFSAERLKGVDSTLKIQPAKLEDSAVYLCASSLSGASGWNNEQFFGPGTRLTVL.

This clonotype was counted at least ten times. This rearrangement joins TRBV12-3 or TRBV12-4 to TRBJ2-3, with TRBD2 as a possible D gene (5 bases). This CDR3 has 17 residues. Between the trimmed V and J ends, which lost 7 bases and 7 bases, there was a span of 27 bases. The CDR3 DNA reads as TGTGCCAGCATCACGACTCCCGGCAAGGGCTCGGGGTATACGCAGTATTTT. Translated: CASITTPGKGSGYTQYF.

Points on this clonotype: The CDR3 does not end in the conserved phenylalanine or tryptophan, so this is likely a read error. The chain carries TRBV7-2 and TRBJ2-5; possibly TRBD1 for D (5 bases). The CDR3 sequence is 14 residues long. The germline CDR1 and CDR2 sequences are SGHTA and FQGNSA. Trimming cost V 3 bases and J 2 bases, with 10 bases left between them. CDR3 in DNA: TGTGCCAGCAGCTTTTTAGCAGGGCAAGAGACCCAGTACTCC. Protein product: CASSFLAGQETQYS.

This clonotype was observed a few times. The rearrangement joins TRBV20-1 to TRBJ2-1; 8 nucleotides line up with TRBD1. CDR3 length: 15 residues. Trimming took 5 bases from V and 4 from J; bases not matched to a gene: 10. Per the germline V gene, CDR1 is DFQATT and CDR2 is SNEGSKA (reference sequence). The CDR3, as DNA: TGCAGTGCTGGACTCCGGACAGGGAATTACAATGAGCAGTTCTTC. This codes for CSAGLRTGNYNEQFF.

In this sample, this clonotype turned up once. This clone may be a read error of a much larger clone one base away. This likely comes from a read error, as the CDR3 has no conserved phenylalanine or tryptophan at its end. The chain joins TRBV10-3 to TRBJ2-7, with a weak D call TRBD1 (5 bases). The germline V and J ends were trimmed by 6 bases and 3 bases, with 6 bases remaining between them. The CDR3 sequence is 11 residues long. Germline CDR1 and CDR2: ENHRY and SYGVKD. The DNA for the CDR3 is TGTGCCATCAGCCAGGGCTACGAGCAGTACTCC. The encoded protein is CAISQGYEQYS.

This clonotype was counted ten times or more. The rearrangement joins TRBV7-9 to TRBJ1-1, with 9 bases aligning to TRBD1. CDR3 length: 12 amino acids. Per germline, CDR1 SEHNR and CDR2 FQNEAQ (reference sequence). V dropped 6 bases and J dropped 6; count of bases not matched to a gene: 2. CDR3 sequence: CASRGQGSEAFF. The CDR3 bases are TGTGCCAGCAGGGGACAGGGTTCTGAAGCTTTCTTT. Full variable domain (rest looked up from reference TRBV7-9 and TRBJ1-1): DTGVSQNPRHKITKRGQNVTFRCDPISEHNRLYWYRQTLGQGPEFLTYFQNEAQLEKSRLLSDRFSAERPKGSFSTLEIQRTEQGDSAMYLCASRGQGSEAFFGQGTRLTVV.